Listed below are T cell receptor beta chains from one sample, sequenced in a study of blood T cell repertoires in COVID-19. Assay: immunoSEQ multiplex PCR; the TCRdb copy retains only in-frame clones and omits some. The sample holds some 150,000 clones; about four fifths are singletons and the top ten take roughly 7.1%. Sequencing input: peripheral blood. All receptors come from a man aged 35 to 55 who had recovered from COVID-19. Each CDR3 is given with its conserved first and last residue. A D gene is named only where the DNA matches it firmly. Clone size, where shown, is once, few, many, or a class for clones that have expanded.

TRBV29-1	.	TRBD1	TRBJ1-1	CSAQTGEGSEAFF	TGCAGCGCTCAGACAGGGGAAGGCTCTGAAGCTTTCTTT
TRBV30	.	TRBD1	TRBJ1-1	CAWDKQGRMNTEAFF	TGTGCCTGGGACAAACAGGGGCGAATGAACACTGAAGCTTTCTTT
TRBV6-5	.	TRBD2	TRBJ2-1	CASSSASGPYNEQFF	TGTGCCAGCAGCTCGGCTAGCGGACCTTACAATGAGCAGTTCTTC
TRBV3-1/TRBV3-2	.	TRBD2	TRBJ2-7	CASSPQRGGYYEQYF	TGTGCCAGCAGCCCGCAGCGGGGGGGCTATTACGAGCAGTACTTC
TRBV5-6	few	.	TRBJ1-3	CASSFSSSGNTIYF	TGTGCCAGCAGCTTTTCTAGCTCTGGAAACACCATATATTTT
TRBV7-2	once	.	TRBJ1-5	CASSLEGGANQPQHF	TGTGCCAGCAGCTTAGAGGGGGGGGCTAATCAGCCCCAGCATTTT
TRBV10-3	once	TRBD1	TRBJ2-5	CAISEGTDQETQYF	TGTGCCATCAGTGAGGGGACAGATCAAGAGACCCAGTACTTC
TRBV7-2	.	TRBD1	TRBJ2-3	CASGRDRGTDTQYF	TGTGCCAGCGGCCGGGACAGGGGGACAGATACGCAGTATTTT
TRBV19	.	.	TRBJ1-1	CASSIREDTEAFF	TGTGCCAGTAGTATCAGGGAGGACACTGAAGCTTTCTTT
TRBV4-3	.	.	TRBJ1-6	CASSQDFGSPLHF	TGCGCCAGCAGCCAAGATTTCGGGTCACCCCTCCACTTT
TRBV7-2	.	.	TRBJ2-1	CASSDYLDNEQFF	TGTGCCAGCAGTGACTACCTCGACAATGAGCAGTTCTTC
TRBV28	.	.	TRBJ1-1	CASSQWLASTEAFF	TGTGCCAGCAGTCAATGGTTAGCGAGCACTGAAGCTTTCTTT
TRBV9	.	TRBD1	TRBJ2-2	CASSTSRGQNTGELFF	TGTGCCAGCAGCACCAGCAGGGGGCAGAACACCGGGGAGCTGTTTTTT
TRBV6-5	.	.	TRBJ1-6	CASSYGGGYNSPLHF	TGTGCCAGCAGTTACGGGGGAGGCTATAATTCACCCCTCCACTTT
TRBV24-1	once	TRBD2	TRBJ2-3	CATGGKRENTDTQYF	TGTGCCACCGGGGGGAAGCGGGAGAACACAGATACGCAGTATTTT
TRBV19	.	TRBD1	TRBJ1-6	CAGGTGPSSPLHF	TGTGCCGGGGGGACAGGGCCGAGTTCACCCCTCCACTTT
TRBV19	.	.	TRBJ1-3	CASSTDTGNTIYF	TGTGCCAGTAGTACGGACACCGGAAACACCATATATTTT
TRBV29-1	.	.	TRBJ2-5	CSVDGWQEETQYF	TGCAGCGTTGATGGGTGGCAGGAAGAGACCCAGTACTTC
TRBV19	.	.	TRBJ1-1	CASSHTGKMMNTEAFF	TGTGCCAGTAGTCATACAGGGAAAATGATGAACACTGAAGCTTTCTTT
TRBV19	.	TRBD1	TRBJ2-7	CATHRGEYPYEQYF	TGTGCCACACACAGGGGCGAGTACCCCTACGAGCAGTACTTC
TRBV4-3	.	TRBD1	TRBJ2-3	CASSRDRGRTDTQYF	TGCGCCAGCAGCCGAGACAGGGGGCGGACAGATACGCAGTATTTT
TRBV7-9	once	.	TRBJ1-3	CASSLSEGNTIYF	TGTGCCAGCAGCTTATCGGAGGGAAACACCATATATTTT
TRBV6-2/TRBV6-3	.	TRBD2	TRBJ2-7	CASSYLAGPYEQYF	TGTGCCAGCAGTTATTTAGCGGGGCCCTACGAGCAGTACTTC
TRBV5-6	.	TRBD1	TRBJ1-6	CASSPKQGVGNSPLHF	TGTGCCAGCAGCCCGAAACAGGGGGTGGGTAATTCACCCCTCCACTTT
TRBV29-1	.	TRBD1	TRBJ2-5	CSTSGGAETQYF	TGCAGCACATCAGGGGGCGCAGAGACCCAGTACTTC
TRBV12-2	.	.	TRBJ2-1	CASRFSSSGGANEQFF	TGTGCAAGTCGCTTCTCCTCTAGCGGGGGGGCCAATGAGCAGTTCTTC
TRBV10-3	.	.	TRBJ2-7	CAISDNRFYEQYF	TGTGCCATCAGTGACAACAGGTTCTACGAGCAGTACTTC
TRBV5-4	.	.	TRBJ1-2	CASSLGAEGYGYTF	TGTGCCAGCAGCTTGGGGGCTGAGGGATACGGCTACACCTTC
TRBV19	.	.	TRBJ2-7	CASNGSLYEQYF	TGTGCCAGTAACGGTAGCCTCTACGAGCAGTACTTC
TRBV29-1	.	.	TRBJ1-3	CSVKLGGRHTIYF	TGCAGCGTGAAACTAGGGGGTCGGCACACCATATATTTT
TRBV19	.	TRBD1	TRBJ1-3	CASNGQGSSGNTIYF	TGTGCCAGTAACGGACAGGGTAGCTCTGGAAACACCATATATTTT
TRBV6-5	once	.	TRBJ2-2	CASSIRGSNTGELFF	TGTGCCAGCAGTATCCGTGGCTCGAACACCGGGGAGCTGTTTTTT
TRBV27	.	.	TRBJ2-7	CASSPGVREQYF	TGTGCCAGCAGTCCAGGGGTGAGGGAGCAGTACTTC
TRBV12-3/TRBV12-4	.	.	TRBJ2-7	CASGQLLYEQYF	TGTGCCAGCGGCCAGTTATTGTACGAGCAGTACTTC
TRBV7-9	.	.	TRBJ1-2	CASREAGQEGYGYTF	TGTGCCAGCAGGGAGGCCGGCCAGGAGGGCTATGGCTACACCTTC
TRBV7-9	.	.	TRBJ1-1	CASSLDASMNTEAFF	TGTGCCAGCAGCTTAGATGCGTCCATGAACACTGAAGCTTTCTTT
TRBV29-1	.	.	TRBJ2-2	CSGRGTGELFF	TGCAGCGGCAGGGGAACCGGGGAGCTGTTTTTT
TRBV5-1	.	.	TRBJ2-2	CASSLGGATGELFF	TGCGCCAGCAGCTTGGGCGGGGCGACCGGGGAGCTGTTTTTT
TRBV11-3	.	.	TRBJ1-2	CASSLAGMGSRGYTF	TGTGCCAGCAGCTTAGCGGGGATGGGAAGTCGAGGCTACACCTTC
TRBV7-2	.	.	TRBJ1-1	CASSFAGGGTEAFF	TGTGCCAGCTCCTTCGCGGGGGGAGGCACTGAAGCTTTCTTT